The 3 T cell receptor beta chains given below trace back to one sample, sequenced in a study of blood T cell repertoires in COVID-19. Using immunoSEQ multiplex PCR, the repertoire was profiled, and TCRdb retains in-frame clones only, with some absent. The data hold about 98,000 clones, with about 91% observed a single time. Sequences were obtained from peripheral blood. The origin of the receptors is a man between 18 and 35 years old with acute or convalescent COVID-19.

This chain links TRBV20-1 with TRBJ1-2; D call uncertain. CDR3 length: 12 amino acids. Trimming shortened V by 3 bases and J by 4 bases, and 9 bases separated the two germline ends. Germline loops: CDR1 DFQATT, CDR2 SNEGSKA (reference sequence). The CDR3 protein is CSASSGLYGYTF. The CDR3 region has the DNA TGCAGTGCTAGTTCAGGCCTCTATGGCTACACCTTC.

This clone was detected a few times. This chain links TRBV7-2 with TRBJ2-5; D is unclear. The CDR3 runs to 17 residues. Trimming removed 4 bases from V and 0 bases from J, with 18 bases in between. Germline CDR1 reads SGHTA; CDR2 reads FQGNSA. The CDR3 reads CASSSTPPSIYQETQYF. DNA for the CDR3: TGTGCCAGCAGCTCCACACCTCCTTCGATCTACCAAGAGACCCAGTACTTC.

The chain is built from TRBV3-1 (or the pseudogene TRBV3-2) and TRBJ1-2, with a tentative D call TRBD1 (5 bases). Germline V gives CDR1 LGHDT, CDR2 YNNKEL (reference sequence). The CDR3 has 14 amino acids. The germline V and J ends were trimmed by 1 base and 5 bases, with 11 bases remaining between them. In DNA, the CDR3 is TGTGCCAGCAGCCAAGTTCAGGGATGGTATGGCTACACCTTC. This encodes CASSQVQGWYGYTF.